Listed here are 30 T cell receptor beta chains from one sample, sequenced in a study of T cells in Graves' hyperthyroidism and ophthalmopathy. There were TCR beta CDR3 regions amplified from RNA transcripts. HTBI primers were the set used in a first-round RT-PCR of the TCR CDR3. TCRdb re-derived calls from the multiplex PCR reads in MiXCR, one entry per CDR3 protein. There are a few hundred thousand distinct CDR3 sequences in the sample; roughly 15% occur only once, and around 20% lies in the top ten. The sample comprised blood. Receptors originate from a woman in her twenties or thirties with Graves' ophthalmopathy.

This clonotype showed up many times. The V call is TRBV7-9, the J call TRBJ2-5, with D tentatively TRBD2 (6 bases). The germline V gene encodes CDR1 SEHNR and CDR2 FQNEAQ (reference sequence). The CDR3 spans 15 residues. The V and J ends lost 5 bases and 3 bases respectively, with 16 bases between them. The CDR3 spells CASSPWTGEEETQYF. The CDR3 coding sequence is TGTGCCAGCAGCCCCTGGACGGGAGAAGAAGAGACCCAGTACTTC.

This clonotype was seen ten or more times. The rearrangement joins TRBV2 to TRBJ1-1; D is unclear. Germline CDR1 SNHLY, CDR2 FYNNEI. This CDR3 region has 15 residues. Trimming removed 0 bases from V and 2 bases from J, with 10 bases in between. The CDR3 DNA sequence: TGTGCCAGCAGTGAAGCGTCAACTGATAACACTGAAGCTTTCTTT. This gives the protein CASSEASTDNTEAFF.

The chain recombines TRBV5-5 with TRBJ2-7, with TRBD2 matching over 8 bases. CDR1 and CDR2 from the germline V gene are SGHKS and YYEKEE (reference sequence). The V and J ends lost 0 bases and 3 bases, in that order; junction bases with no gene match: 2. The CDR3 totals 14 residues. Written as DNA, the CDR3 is TGTGCCAGCAGCTTGGCGGGGGGGAACTACGAGCAGTACTTC. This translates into CASSLAGGNYEQYF.

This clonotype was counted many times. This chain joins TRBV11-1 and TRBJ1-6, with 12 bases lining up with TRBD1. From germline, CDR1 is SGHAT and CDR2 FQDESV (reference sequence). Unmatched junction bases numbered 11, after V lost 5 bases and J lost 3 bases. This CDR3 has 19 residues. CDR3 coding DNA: TGTGCCAGCAGCCGCCGGGGACAGGGGGCCACTTTCTATAATTCACCCCTCCACTTT. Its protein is CASSRRGQGATFYNSPLHF.

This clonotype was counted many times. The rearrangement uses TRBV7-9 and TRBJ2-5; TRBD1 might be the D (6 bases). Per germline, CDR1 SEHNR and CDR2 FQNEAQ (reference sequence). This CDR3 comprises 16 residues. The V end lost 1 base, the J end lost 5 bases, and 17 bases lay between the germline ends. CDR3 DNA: TGTGCCAGCAGCTTAGTAGAGACAGGAGAGAGGGAGACCCAGTACTTC. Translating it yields CASSLVETGERETQYF.

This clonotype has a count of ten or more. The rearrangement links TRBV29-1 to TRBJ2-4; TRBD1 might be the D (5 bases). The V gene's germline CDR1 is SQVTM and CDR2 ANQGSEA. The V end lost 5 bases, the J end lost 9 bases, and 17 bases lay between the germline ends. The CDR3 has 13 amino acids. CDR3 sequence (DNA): TGCAGCGTTTTGGCCATAGTAGGGGTCATTCAGTACTTC. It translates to CSVLAIVGVIQYF.

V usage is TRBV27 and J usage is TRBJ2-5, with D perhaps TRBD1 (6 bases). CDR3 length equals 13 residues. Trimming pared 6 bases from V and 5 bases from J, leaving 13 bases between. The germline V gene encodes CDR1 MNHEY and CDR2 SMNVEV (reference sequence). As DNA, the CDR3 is TGTGCCAGCAGAGGCAGGGGTGGGGAGACCCAGTACTTC. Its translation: CASRGRGGETQYF.

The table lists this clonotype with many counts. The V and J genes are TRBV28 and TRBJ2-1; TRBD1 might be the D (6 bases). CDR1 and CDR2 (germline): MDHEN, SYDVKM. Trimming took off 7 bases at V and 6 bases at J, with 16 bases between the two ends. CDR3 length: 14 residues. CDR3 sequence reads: CASTLLSGANEQFF. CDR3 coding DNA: TGTGCCAGCACCCTTTTATCAGGGGCCAATGAGCAGTTCTTC.

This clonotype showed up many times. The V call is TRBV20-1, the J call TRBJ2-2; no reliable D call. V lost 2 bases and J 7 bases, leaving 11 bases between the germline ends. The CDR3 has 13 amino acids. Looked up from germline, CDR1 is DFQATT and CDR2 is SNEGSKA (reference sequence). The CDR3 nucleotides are TGCAGTGCTAGACGGATGGAAATCGGGGAGCTGTTTTTT. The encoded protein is CSARRMEIGELFF.

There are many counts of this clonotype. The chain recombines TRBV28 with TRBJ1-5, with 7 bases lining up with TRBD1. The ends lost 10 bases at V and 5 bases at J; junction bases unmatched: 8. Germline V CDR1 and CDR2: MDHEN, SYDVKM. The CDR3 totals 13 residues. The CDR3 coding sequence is TGTGCCACAAAACAGGGGATTGATCAGCCCCAGCATTTT. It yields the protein CATKQGIDQPQHF.

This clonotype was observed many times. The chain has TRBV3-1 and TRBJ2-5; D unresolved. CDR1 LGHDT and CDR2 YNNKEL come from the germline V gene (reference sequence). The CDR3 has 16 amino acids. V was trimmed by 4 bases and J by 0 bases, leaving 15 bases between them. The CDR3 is CASSRASDIYQETQYF. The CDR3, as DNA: TGTGCCAGCAGCCGAGCCTCAGACATATACCAAGAGACCCAGTACTTC.

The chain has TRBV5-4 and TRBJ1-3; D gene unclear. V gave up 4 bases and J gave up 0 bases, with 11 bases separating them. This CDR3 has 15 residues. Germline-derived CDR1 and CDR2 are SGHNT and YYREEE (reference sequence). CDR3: CASSRGPASGNTIYF. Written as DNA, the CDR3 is TGTGCCAGCAGCCGAGGGCCAGCCTCTGGAAACACCATATATTTT.

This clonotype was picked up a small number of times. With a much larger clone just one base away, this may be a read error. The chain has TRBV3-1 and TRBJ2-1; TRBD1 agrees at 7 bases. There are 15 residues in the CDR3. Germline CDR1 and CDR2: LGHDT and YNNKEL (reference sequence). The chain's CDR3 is CASSLTGAPYNEQLF. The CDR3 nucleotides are TGTGCCAGCAGCCTAACAGGGGCTCCCTACAATGAGCAGCTCTTC.

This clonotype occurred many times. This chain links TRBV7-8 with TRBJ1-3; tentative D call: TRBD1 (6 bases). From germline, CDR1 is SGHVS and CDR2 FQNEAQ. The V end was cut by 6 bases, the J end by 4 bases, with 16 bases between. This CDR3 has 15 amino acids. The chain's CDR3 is CASRSSAQGGNTIYF. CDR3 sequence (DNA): TGTGCCAGCAGGTCGTCTGCACAGGGAGGAAACACCATATATTTT.

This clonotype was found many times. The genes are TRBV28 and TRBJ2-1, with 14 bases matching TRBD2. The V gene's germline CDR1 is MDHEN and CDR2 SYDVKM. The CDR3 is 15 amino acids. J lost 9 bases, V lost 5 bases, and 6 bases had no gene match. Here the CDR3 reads CASSPGTSGGGEQFF. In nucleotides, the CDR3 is TGTGCCAGCAGTCCCGGGACTAGCGGGGGTGGTGAGCAGTTCTTC.

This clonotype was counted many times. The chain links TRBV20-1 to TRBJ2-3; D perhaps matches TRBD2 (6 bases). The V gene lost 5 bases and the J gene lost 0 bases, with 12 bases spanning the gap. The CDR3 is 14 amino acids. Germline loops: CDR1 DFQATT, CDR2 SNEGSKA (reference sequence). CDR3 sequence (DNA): TGCAGTGCTCGGCGGGGCCCTAGCACAGATACGCAGTATTTT. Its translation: CSARRGPSTDTQYF.

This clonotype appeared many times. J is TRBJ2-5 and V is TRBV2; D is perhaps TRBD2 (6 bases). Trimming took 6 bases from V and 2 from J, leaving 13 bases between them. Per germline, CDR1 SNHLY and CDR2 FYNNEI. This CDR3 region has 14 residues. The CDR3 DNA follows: TGTGCCAGCAGATCTAGAAGCGGGCAAGAGACCCAGTACTTC. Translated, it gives CASRSRSGQETQYF.

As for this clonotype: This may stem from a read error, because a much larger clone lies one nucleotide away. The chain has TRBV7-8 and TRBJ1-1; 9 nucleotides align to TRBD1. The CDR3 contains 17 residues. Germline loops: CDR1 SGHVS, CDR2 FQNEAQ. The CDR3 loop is CASSSTLGTGFGTEALF. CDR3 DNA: TGTGCCAGCAGCTCAACCCTGGGGACAGGGTTTGGCACTGAAGCTCTCTTT.

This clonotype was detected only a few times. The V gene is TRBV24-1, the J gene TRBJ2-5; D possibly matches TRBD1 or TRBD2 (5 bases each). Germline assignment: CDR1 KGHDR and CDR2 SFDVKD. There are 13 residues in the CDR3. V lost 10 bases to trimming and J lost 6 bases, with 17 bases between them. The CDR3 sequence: CATRPGGLKTQYF. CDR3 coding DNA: TGTGCCACACGACCTGGGGGTTTGAAGACCCAGTACTTC.

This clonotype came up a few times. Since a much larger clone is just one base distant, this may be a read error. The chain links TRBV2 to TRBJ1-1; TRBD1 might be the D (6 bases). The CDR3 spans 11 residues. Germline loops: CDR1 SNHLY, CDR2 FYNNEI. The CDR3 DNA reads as TGTGCCGGCAGGGGACGGACTGAAGCTTTCTTT. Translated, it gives CAGRGRTEAFF.

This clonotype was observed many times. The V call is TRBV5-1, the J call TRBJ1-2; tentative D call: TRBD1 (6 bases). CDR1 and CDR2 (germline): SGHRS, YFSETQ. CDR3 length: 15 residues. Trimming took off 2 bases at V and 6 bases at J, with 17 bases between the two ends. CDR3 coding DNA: TGCGCCAGCAGCTTTACCCTGACAGGCTCCGATGGCTACACCTTC. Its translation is CASSFTLTGSDGYTF. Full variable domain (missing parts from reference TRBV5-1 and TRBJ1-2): KAGVTQTPRYLIKTRGQQVTLSCSPISGHRSVSWYQQTPGQGLQFLFEYFSETQRNKGNFPGRFSGRQFSNSRSEMNVSTLELGDSALYLCASSFTLTGSDGYTFGSGTRLTVV.

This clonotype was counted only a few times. CDR3 sequence (DNA): TGTGCCAGCAGTTACACGAGGGGCTACTACGAGCAGTACTTC. Amino acid sequence: CASSYTRGYYEQYF. The genes are TRBV6-5 and TRBJ2-7; D assignment may be TRBD1 or TRBD2 (5 bases each). CDR3 length: 14 residues. With 2 bases removed from V and 3 bases from J, the gap between germline ends came to 11 bases. Germline CDR1 and CDR2: MNHEY and SVGAGI.

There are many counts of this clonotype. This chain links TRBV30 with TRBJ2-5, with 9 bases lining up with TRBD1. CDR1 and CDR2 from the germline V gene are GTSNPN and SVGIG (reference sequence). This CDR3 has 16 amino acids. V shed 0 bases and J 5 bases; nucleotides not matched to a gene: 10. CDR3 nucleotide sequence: TGTGCCTGGAGTGTCGGCGGGACAGGGTCTTGGGAGACCCAGTACTTC. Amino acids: CAWSVGGTGSWETQYF.

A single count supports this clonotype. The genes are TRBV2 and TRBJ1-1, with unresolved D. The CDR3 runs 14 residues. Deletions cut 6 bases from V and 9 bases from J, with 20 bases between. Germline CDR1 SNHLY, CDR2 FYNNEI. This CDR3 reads CASSLHCGQLKAFF. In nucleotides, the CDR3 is TGTGCCAGCAGCCTCCACTGTGGGCAGCTAAAAGCTTTCTTT.

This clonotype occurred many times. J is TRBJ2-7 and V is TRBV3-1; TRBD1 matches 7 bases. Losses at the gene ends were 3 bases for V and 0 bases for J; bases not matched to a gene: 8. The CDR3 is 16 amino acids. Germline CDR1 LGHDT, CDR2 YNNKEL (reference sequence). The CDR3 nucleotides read TGTGCCAGCAGCCACCCCAGGGGGATTTTCTCCTACGAGCAGTACTTC. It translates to CASSHPRGIFSYEQYF.

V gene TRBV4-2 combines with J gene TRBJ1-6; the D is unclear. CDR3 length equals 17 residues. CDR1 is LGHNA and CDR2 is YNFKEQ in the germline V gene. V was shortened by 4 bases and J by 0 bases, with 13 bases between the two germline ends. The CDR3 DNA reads TGTGCCAGCAGCCTTAGGGCGGGGAGCTCCTATAATTCACCCCTCCACTTT. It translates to CASSLRAGSSYNSPLHF.

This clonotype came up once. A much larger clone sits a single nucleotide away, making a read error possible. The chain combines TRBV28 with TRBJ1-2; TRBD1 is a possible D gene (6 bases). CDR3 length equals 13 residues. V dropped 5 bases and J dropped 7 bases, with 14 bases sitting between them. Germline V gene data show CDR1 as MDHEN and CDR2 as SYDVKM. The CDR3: CASSAGGRGGYTF. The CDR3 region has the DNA TGTGCCAGCAGTGCTGGGGGGCGAGGTGGCTACACCTTC.

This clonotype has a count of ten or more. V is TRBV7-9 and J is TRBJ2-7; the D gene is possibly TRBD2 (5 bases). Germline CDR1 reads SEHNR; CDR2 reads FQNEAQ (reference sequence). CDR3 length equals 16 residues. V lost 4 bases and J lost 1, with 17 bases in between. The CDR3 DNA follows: TGTGCCAGCAGCTCTCAGTCGCCGGGGATTTCCTACGAGCAGTACTTC. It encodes CASSSQSPGISYEQYF.

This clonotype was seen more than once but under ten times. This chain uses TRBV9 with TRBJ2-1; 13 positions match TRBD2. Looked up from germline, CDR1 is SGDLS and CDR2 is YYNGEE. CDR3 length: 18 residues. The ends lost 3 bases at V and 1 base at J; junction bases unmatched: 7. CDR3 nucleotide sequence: TGTGCCAGCAGCGCCGGACTAGCGGGGGCTAAATCCTACAATGAGCAGTTCTTC. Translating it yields CASSAGLAGAKSYNEQFF.

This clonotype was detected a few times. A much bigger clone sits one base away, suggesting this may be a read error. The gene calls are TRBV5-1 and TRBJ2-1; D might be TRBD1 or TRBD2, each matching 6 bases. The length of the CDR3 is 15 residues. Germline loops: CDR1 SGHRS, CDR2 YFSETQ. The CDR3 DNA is TGCGCCAGCACCGCGGTGGGGGGCTCCTACAGTGAGCAGTTCTTC. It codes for CASTAVGGSYSEQFF.